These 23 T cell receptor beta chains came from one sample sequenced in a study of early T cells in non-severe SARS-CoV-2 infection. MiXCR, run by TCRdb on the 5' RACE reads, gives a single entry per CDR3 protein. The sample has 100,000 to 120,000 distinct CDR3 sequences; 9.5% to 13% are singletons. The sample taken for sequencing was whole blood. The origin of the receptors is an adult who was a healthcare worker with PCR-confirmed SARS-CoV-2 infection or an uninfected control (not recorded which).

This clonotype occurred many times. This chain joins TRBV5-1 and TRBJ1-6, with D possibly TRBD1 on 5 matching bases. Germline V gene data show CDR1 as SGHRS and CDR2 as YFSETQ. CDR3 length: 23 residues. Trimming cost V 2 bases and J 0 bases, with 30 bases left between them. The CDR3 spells CASSFTPGPIDPLSGSYNSPLHF. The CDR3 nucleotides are TGCGCCAGCAGCTTTACTCCGGGACCTATCGACCCCTTAAGTGGCTCCTATAATTCACCCCTCCACTTT.

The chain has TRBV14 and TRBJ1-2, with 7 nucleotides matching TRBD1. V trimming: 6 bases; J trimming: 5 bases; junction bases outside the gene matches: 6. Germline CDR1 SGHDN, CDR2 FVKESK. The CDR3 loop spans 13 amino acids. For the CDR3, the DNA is TGTGCCAGCAGTTCCGACAGGGTGTATGGCTACACCTTC. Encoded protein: CASSSDRVYGYTF.

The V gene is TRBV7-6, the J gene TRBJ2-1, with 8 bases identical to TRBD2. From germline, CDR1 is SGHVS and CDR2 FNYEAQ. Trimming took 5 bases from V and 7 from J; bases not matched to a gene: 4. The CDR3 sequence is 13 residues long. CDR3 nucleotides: TGTGCCAGCAGCCCCGGCGGGGGGAATGAGCAGTTCTTC. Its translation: CASSPGGGNEQFF.

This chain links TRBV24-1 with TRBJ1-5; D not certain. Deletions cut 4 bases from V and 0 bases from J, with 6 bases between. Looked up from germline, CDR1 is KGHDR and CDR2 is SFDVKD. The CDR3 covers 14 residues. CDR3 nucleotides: TGTGCCACCAGTGAGACTCTTAGCAATCAGCCCCAGCATTTT. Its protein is CATSETLSNQPQHF.

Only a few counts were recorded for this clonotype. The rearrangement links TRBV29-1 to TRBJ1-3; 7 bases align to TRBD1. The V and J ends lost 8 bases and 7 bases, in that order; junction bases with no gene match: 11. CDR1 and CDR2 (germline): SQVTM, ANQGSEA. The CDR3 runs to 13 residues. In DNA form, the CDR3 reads TGCAGCATTGTGACAGGGTCGGAGAACACCATATATTTT. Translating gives CSIVTGSENTIYF.

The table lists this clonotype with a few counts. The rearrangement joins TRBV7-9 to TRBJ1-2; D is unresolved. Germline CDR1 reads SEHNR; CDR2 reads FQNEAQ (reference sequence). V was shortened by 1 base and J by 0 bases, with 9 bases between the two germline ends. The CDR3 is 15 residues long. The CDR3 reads CASSLGGSANYGYTF. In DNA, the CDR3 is TGTGCCAGCAGCTTAGGCGGGTCAGCTAACTATGGCTACACCTTC.

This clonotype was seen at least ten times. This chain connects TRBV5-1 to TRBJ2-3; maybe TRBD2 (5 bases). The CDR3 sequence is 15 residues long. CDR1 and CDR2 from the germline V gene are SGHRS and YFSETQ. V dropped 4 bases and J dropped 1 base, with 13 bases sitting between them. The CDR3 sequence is CASSTTSRGTDTQYF. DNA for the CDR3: TGCGCCAGCAGCACTACTAGTCGAGGCACAGATACGCAGTATTTT.

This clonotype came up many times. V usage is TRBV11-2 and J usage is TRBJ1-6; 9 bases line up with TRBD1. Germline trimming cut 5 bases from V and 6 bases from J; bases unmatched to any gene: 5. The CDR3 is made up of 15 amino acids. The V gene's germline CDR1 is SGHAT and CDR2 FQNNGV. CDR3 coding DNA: TGTGCCAGCAGCCCGCGGACAGGGGTTAATTCACCCCTCCACTTT. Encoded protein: CASSPRTGVNSPLHF.

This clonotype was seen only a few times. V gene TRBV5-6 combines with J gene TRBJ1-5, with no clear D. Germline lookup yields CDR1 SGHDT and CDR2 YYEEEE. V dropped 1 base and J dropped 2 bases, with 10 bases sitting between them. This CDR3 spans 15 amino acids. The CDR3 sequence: CASSLKRVGNQPQHF. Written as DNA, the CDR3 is TGTGCCAGCAGCTTGAAGAGGGTAGGCAATCAGCCCCAGCATTTT.

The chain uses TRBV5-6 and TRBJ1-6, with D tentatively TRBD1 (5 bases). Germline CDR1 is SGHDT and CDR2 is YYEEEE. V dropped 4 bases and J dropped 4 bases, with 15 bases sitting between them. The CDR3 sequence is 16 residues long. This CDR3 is CASSPLTEVYNSPLHF. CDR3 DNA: TGTGCCAGCAGCCCCCTGACAGAGGTATATAATTCACCCCTCCACTTT.

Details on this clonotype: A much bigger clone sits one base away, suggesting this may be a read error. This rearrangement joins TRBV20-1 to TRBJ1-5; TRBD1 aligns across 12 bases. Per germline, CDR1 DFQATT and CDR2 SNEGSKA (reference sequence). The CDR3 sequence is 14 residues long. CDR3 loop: CSASGTGGDQPQNF. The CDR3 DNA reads TGCAGTGCTAGCGGGACAGGGGGCGACCAGCCCCAGAATTTT.

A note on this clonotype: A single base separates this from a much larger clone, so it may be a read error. The CDR3 sequence: CASSSGQRARYF. The CDR3 coding sequence is TGCGCCAGCAGCTCCGGACAGAGGGCGCGGTATTTT. V and J are TRBV5-1 and TRBJ2-3, with D possibly matching TRBD1 (6 bases). Germline V gives CDR1 SGHRS, CDR2 YFSETQ. Trimming removed 3 bases at V and 14 bases at J, with 16 bases between. This CDR3 region has 12 residues.

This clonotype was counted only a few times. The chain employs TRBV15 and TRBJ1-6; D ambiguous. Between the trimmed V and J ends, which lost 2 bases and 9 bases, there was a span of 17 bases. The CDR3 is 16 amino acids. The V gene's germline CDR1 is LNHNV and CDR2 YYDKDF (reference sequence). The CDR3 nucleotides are TGTGCCACCAGCAGACCCCCCGGGGTGGAGCCTTCACCCCTCCACTTT. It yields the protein CATSRPPGVEPSPLHF.

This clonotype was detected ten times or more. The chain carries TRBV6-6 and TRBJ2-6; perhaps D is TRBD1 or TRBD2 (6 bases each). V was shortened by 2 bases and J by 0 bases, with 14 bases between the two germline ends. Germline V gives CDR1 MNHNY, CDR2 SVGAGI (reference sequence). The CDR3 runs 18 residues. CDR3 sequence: CASSYRGVQGSGANVLTF. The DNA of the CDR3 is TGTGCCAGCAGTTACAGGGGGGTCCAGGGCTCTGGGGCCAACGTCCTGACTTTC.

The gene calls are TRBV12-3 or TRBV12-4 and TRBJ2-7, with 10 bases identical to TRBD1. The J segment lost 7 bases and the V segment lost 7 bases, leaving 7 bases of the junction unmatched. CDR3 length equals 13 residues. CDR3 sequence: CASNPPGQGEQYF. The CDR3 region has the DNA TGTGCCAGCAATCCGCCGGGACAGGGGGAGCAGTACTTC.

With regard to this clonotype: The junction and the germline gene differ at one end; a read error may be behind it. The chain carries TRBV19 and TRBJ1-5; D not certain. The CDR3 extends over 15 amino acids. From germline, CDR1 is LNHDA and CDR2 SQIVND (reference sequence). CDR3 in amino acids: CVSSILWVARQPQHF. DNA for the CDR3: TGTGTCAGTAGTATTTTATGGGTTGCACGTCAGCCCCAGCATTTT.

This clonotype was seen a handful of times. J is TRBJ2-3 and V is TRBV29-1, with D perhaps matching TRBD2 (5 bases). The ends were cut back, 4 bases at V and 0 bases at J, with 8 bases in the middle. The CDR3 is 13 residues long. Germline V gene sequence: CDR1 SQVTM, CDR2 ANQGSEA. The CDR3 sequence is CSVASGSTDTQYF. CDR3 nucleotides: TGCAGCGTTGCCAGCGGAAGCACAGATACGCAGTATTTT.

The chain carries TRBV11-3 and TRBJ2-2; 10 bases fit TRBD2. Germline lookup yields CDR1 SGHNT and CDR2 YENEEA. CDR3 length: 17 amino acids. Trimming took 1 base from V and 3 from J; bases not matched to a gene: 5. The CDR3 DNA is TGTGCCAGCAGCTTAGCACTAGCGGGAACATACACCGGGGAGCTGTTTTTT. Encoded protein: CASSLALAGTYTGELFF.

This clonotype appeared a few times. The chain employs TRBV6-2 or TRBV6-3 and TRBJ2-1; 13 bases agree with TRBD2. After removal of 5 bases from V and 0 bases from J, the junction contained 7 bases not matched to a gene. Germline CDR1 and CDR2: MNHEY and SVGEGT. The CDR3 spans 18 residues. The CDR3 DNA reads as TGTGCCAGCAGTCCGGGACTAGCGGGACGAACCTCCTACAATGAGCAGTTCTTC. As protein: CASSPGLAGRTSYNEQFF.

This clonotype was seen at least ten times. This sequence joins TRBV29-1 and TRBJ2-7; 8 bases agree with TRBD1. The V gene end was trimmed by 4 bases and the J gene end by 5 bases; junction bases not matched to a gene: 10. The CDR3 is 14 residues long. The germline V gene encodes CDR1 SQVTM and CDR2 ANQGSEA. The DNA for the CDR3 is TGCAGCGTTGGGAACCGGGACAGGACACACGAGCAGTACTTC. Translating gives CSVGNRDRTHEQYF.

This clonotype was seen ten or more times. The CDR3 sequence is CASSQEGGGPSTDTQYF. The CDR3 DNA reads as TGTGCCAGCAGCCAAGAAGGCGGGGGGCCTAGCACAGATACGCAGTATTTT. The V gene is TRBV3-1, the J gene TRBJ2-3, with 8 bases identical to TRBD2. The CDR3 loop spans 17 amino acids. CDR1 is LGHDT, CDR2 YNNKEL, per germline (reference sequence). The trim removed 0 bases at V and 0 bases at J, leaving 5 bases unmatched.

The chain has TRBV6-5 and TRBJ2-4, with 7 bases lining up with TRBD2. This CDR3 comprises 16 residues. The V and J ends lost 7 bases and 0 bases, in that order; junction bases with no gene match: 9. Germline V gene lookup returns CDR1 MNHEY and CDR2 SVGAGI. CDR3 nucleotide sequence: TGTGCCAGCACCGAACTAGCGTCGCTAGCCAAAAACATTCAGTACTTC. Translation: CASTELASLAKNIQYF.

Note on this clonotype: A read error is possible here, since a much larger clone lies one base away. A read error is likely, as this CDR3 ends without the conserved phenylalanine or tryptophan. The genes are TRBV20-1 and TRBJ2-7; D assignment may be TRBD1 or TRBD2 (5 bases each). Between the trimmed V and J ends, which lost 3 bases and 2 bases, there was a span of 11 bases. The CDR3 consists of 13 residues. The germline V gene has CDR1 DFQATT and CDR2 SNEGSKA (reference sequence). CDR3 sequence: CSASPGPPYEQYS. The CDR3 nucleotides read TGCAGTGCTAGCCCGGGACCCCCCTACGAGCAGTACTCC.